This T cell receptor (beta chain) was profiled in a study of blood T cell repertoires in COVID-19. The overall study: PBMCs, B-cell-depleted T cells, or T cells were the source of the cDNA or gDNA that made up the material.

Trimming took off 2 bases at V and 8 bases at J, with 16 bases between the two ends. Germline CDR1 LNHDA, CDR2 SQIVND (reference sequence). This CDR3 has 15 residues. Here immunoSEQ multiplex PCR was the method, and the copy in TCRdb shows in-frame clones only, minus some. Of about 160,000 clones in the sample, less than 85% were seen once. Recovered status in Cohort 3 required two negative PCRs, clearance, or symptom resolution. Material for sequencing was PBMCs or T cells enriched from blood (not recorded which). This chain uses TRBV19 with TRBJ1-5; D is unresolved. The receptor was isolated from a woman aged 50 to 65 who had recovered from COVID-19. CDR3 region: CASSISELGREPQHF. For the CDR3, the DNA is TGTGCCAGTAGTATAAGCGAGCTCGGAAGAGAGCCCCAGCATTTT.